Each of the 10 T cell receptor beta chains below was sequenced from the same sample in a study of T cell responses to AZD1222 COVID-19 vaccine. Here immunoSEQ multiplex PCR was the method, and the copy in TCRdb shows in-frame clones only, minus some. The sample yields 150,000 to 200,000 clones, about 92% seen once. This sample comprised peripheral blood, obtained 28 days after the second AZD1222 dose. These receptor sequences come from an adult who received the AZD1222 COVID-19 vaccine.

The chain combines TRBV25-1 with TRBJ2-1; perhaps TRBD1 as D (6 bases). The germline V and J ends were trimmed by 1 base and 10 bases, with 11 bases remaining between them. Germline assignment: CDR1 MGHDK and CDR2 SYGVNS. The CDR3 has 13 amino acids. The CDR3 nucleotides are TGTGCCAGCAGTGAATCTGGCAGGGGAGAGCAGTTCTTC. Its translation is CASSESGRGEQFF.

Comments on this clone: This sample includes further DNA sequences coding for the same CDR3. The chain carries TRBV27 and TRBJ2-5; TRBD2 might be the D (5 bases). CDR1 MNHEY and CDR2 SMNVEV come from the germline V gene (reference sequence). This CDR3 region has 15 residues. Trimming removed 0 bases at V and 0 bases at J, with 8 bases between. In DNA, the CDR3 is TGTGCCAGCAGTTTATCAGGGCGGGACCAAGAGACCCAGTACTTC. Residues: CASSLSGRDQETQYF.

This chain links TRBV28 with TRBJ2-7; TRBD2 might be the D (6 bases). V shed 6 bases and J shed 4 bases, with 7 bases lying between them. This CDR3 region has 11 residues. Germline CDR1 is MDHEN and CDR2 is SYDVKM. CDR3 DNA sequence: TGTGCCAGCAGGGAGGGGTACGAGCAGTACTTC. Its protein product is CASREGYEQYF. Looking up the rest from reference TRBV28 and TRBJ2-7 gives the full variable domain: DVKVTQSSRYLVKRTGEKVFLECVQDMDHENMFWYRQDPGLGLRLIYFSYDVKMKEKGDIPEGYSVSREKKERFSLILESASTNQTSMYLCASREGYEQYFGPGTRLTVT.

The chain joins TRBV30 to TRBJ1-3; 10 nucleotides agree with TRBD1. Germline V lookup: CDR1 GTSNPN, CDR2 SVGIG (reference sequence). The CDR3 extends over 13 amino acids. V trimming: 4 bases; J trimming: 15 bases; junction bases outside the gene matches: 12. Here the CDR3 reads CAWTVKTRDRGYF. The CDR3 DNA follows: TGTGCCTGGACCGTCAAAACCCGGGACAGGGGATATTTT.

Written as DNA, the CDR3 is TGTGCCAGCAGCACACCCTCTGGGGCAAAGGCCAAAAACATTCAGTACTTC. It encodes CASSTPSGAKAKNIQYF. J is TRBJ2-4 and V is TRBV11-2; D may be TRBD1 (5 bases). This CDR3 region has 17 residues. V lost 5 bases and J 1 base, leaving 18 bases between the germline ends. Per germline, CDR1 SGHAT and CDR2 FQNNGV.

This chain uses TRBV12-3 or TRBV12-4 with TRBJ2-1, with a tentative D call TRBD2 (6 bases). Trimming pared 8 bases from V and 5 bases from J, leaving 10 bases between. The CDR3 covers 12 residues. In DNA, the CDR3 is TGTGCCAGCGGGGGAGGAGACAATGAGCAGTTCTTC. Its translation: CASGGGDNEQFF.

The V gene is TRBV4-3, the J gene TRBJ1-2; TRBD1 is a possible D gene (6 bases). Deletions cut 0 bases from V and 4 bases from J, with 12 bases between. The CDR3 contains 15 residues. Germline V gene data show CDR1 as LGHNA and CDR2 as YSLEER. As DNA, the CDR3 is TGCGCCAGCAGCCAAGATTGGGGGCGAGGCTATGGCTACACCTTC. Translated, it gives CASSQDWGRGYGYTF.

Here the CDR3 DNA reads TGTGCCAGCAGCCCCGGAACAGGGGGCAGAGAGACCCAGTACTTC. Translated, it gives CASSPGTGGRETQYF. The chain couples TRBV6-4 to TRBJ2-5, with 9 bases matching TRBD1. The V segment lost 6 bases and the J segment 4 bases; nucleotides outside the gene matches: 9. From germline, CDR1 is MRHNA and CDR2 SNTAGT. The CDR3 extends over 15 amino acids.

This sequence joins TRBV7-3 and TRBJ1-5; TRBD1 matches at 8 bases. V dropped 5 bases and J dropped 11; count of bases not matched to a gene: 14. The CDR3 length is 15 residues. In germline, CDR1 is SGHTA, CDR2 FQGTGA. The CDR3 loop is CASSPDSGGGRAQHF. CDR3 nucleotide sequence: TGTGCCAGCAGCCCGGATTCAGGGGGCGGAAGGGCCCAGCATTTT.

V gene TRBV10-3 combines with J gene TRBJ1-1, with 9 bases that match TRBD1. The CDR3 has 14 residues. Trimming took 6 bases from V and 3 from J; bases not matched to a gene: 5. From germline, CDR1 is ENHRY and CDR2 SYGVKD. The CDR3 loop is CAISLDRGDTEAFF. The DNA of the CDR3 is TGTGCCATCAGCCTGGACAGGGGAGACACTGAAGCTTTCTTT.